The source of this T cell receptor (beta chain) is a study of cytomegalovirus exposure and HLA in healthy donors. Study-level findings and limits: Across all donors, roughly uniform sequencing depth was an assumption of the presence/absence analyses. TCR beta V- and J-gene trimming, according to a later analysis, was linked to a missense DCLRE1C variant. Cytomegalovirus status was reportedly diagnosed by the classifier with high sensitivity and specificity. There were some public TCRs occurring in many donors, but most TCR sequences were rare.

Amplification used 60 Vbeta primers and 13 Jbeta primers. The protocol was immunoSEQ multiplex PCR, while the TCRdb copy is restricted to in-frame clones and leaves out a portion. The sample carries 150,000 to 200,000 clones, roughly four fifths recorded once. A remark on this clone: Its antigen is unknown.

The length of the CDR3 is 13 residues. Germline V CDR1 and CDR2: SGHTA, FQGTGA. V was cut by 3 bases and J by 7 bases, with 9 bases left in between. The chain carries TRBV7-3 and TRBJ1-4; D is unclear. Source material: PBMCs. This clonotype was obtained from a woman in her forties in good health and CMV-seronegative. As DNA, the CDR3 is TGTGCCAGCAGCTTGGGTCCAGGTGAAAAACTGTTTTTT. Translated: CASSLGPGEKLFF.